The 2 T cell receptor beta chains listed next were all sequenced from one sample in a study of T cells in women clearing cervical HPV infection (dated by TCRdb to 2017 to 2018). To prepare the library, the immunoSEQ multiplex PCR assay was applied. TCRdb mirrors the immuneACCESS table, restricted to in-frame sequences. Some clones are absent from its copies; in checked studies, under half trace to an unresolved V gene, and the reason for the others is unknown. This sample's listing comprises 30,000 to 50,000 clones. The leading ten clones occupy 4.5% to 6% of the sample. Sequenced material: blood buffy coat. The source is a woman aged 18 to 75 with a cervical HPV16 infection that either progressed to CIN3+ or cleared (not recorded which).

In regard to this clone: The CDR3 is cut off 3 residues early in the read; its end comes from the germline J gene. This chain joins TRBV27 and TRBJ1-6, with 7 bases identical to TRBD1. The V gene end was trimmed by 6 bases and the J gene end by 9 bases; junction bases not matched to a gene: 8. The CDR3 is made up of 14 amino acids. Germline loops: CDR1 MNHEY, CDR2 SMNVEV (reference sequence). CDR3 loop: CASRVVQGGSPLHF. CDR3 DNA, as far as it was read: TGTGCCAGCAGAGTTGTGCAGGGGGGTTCACCC.

Points on this clone: The read is 3 residues too short to cover the CDR3 end, so that end is filled in from the germline J gene. The gene calls are TRBV4-1 and TRBJ2-7; 10 nucleotides agree with TRBD1. Germline CDR1 is MGHRA and CDR2 is YSYEKL. Trimming at V came to 1 base and at J to 2 bases, leaving 2 bases not matched to a gene. This CDR3 spans 15 amino acids. Incomplete CDR3 DNA: TGCGCCAGCAGCCAAGGACAGGGGGCAACCTACGAG. Its protein is CASSQGQGATYE. The complete CDR3 reads CASSQGQGATYEQYF.